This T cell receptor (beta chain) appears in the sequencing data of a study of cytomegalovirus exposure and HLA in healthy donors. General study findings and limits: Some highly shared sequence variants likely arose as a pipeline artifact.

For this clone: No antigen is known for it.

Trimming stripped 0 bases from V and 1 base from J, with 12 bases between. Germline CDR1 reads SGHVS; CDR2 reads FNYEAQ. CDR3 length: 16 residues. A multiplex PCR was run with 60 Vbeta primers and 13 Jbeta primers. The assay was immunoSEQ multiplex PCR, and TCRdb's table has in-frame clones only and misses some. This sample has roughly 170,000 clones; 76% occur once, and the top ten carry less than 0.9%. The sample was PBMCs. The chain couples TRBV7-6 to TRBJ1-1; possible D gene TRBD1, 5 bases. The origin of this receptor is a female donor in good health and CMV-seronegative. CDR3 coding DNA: TGTGCCAGCAGCTTAGCAGGCGGGGACTGGAACACTGAAGCTTTCTTT. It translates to CASSLAGGDWNTEAFF.